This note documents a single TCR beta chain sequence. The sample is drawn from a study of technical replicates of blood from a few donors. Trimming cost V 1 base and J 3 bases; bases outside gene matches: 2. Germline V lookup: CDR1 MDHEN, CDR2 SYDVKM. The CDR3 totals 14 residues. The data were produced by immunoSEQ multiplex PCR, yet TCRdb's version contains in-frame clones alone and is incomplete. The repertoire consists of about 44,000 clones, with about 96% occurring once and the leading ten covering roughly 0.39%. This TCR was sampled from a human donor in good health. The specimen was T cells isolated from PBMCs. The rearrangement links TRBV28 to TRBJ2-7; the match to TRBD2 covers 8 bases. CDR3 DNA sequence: TGTGCCAGCAGTTTATCACGGGAGGGCTACGAGCAGTACTTC. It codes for CASSLSREGYEQYF.